This TCR beta chain was documented in a study of blood T cell repertoires in COVID-19. Study at large: COVID-19 samples, acute and convalescent, were from the United States, Italy and Spain. Nucleic acid was either cDNA or gDNA, and it came from T cells, B-cell-depleted T cells, or PBMCs.

The authors' processing: Reference gene primer amplification gave estimated nucleated cell counts. Profiling relied on immunoSEQ multiplex PCR, and the TCRdb table lists in-frame clones only, not all of them. The V and J calls and clone size were taken over from that table, and D and trimming were inferred from the DNA. This table holds approximately 110,000 clones, 69% found once. This clone was recorded a few times. Germline is not matched at one junction end, which may reflect a read error. The sample consisted of peripheral blood. This TCR derives from a man older than 75 with acute or convalescent COVID-19.

CDR3 protein: CASSLSFEDQETQYF. CDR3 nucleotide sequence: TGTGCTAGCAGCTTAAGTTTCGAGGATCAAGAGACCCAGTACTTC. The V and J genes are TRBV7-7 and TRBJ2-5; D remains unclear. The CDR3 is 15 residues long. The germline gives CDR1 SSHAT, CDR2 FNYEAQ (reference sequence).